Listed below are T cell receptor beta chains from one sample, sequenced in a study of blood T cells in healthy people across ages. In TCRdb, the 5' RACE reads were re-called with MiXCR into one record per CDR3 protein. This table holds more than 800,000 distinct CDR3 sequences, under 45% found once. Sequencing was performed on blood. These receptor sequences come from a woman aged 60-75 years in good health. The CDR3 runs from the conserved cysteine through the conserved F or W. Each record gives: D gene, clone size, V gene, J gene, CDR3 length, CDR3 DNA, CDR3 protein. D genes are given only for firm matches. The size of a clone is reported for some rows only, either as once, few or many, or as a class for expanded clones.

>NA|NA|TRBV24-1|TRBJ2-5|16
TGTGCCACCAGTGAACCCCGGGGCCCGGGACGAGAGACCCAGTACTTC
CATSEPRGPGRETQYF
>NA|NA|TRBV6-2/TRBV6-3|TRBJ2-7|12
TGTGCCAGCACCCAGAGAACCTACGAGCAGTACTTC
CASTQRTYEQYF
>NA|few|TRBV6-5|TRBJ2-3|15
TGTGCCAGCACCGAACGTAGCGCACACACAGATACGCAGTATTTT
CASTERSAHTDTQYF
>NA|NA|TRBV4-1|TRBJ2-1|17
TGCGCCAGCAGCCACCCCGGTGCGGGGATCGCCTACAATGAGCAGTTCTTC
CASSHPGAGIAYNEQFF
>NA|NA|TRBV7-3|TRBJ2-5|15
TGTGCCAGCAGCTTAGGCCCCGGGTACCAAGAGACCCAGTACTTC
CASSLGPGYQETQYF
>TRBD2|NA|TRBV7-2|TRBJ2-1|16
TGTGCCAGCAGACTAGGACTAGCGGGAGGCCAGGGAGAGCAGTTCTTC
CASRLGLAGGQGEQFF
>TRBD1|NA|TRBV9|TRBJ1-2|19
TGTGCCAGCAGCGATCCGGGGGGGACAGGGGAGCTGTACGACTATGGCTACACCTTC
CASSDPGGTGELYDYGYTF
>NA|NA|TRBV29-1|TRBJ1-5|11
TGCAGCGCCGGGGACGATCAGCCCCAGCATTTT
CSAGDDQPQHF
>TRBD2|once|TRBV5-1|TRBJ2-5|17
TGCGCCAGCAGCTTGGTTGCTAGCGGGAATCTGATGAATGAGCAGTACTTC
CASSLVASGNLMNEQYF
>NA|NA|TRBV20-1|TRBJ1-2|16
TGCAGTGCTAGAACCGGGACGCCGCGAGCTAACTATGGCTACACCTTC
CSARTGTPRANYGYTF
>TRBD2|NA|TRBV6-4|TRBJ2-3|16
TGTGCCAGCAGTGACGGGACTAGCGGGTACACAGATACGCAGTATTTT
CASSDGTSGYTDTQYF
>NA|few|TRBV27|TRBJ2-7|11
TGTGCCAGCAGTACCCCGCCCACCCAGTACTTC
CASSTPPTQYF
>NA|few|TRBV27|TRBJ1-1|18
TGTGCCAGCACAGACTTGGTTGGGGCAGGAGTTGTGAACACTGAAGCTTTCTTT
CASTDLVGAGVVNTEAFF
>NA|NA|TRBV4-1|TRBJ1-1|23
TGCGCCAGCAGCGACCGCGACGGTCGACTGGGACACCATAGACTGGCCATGAACACTGAAGCTTTCTTT
CASSDRDGRLGHHRLAMNTEAFF
>TRBD2|NA|TRBV2|TRBJ2-1|16
TGTGCCAGCAGGAGGACTAGCGGGATGACGAACAATGAGCAGTTCTTC
CASRRTSGMTNNEQFF
>NA|NA|TRBV7-9|TRBJ2-3|15
TGTGCCAGCAGCCCCGGACCACCACGCACAGATACGCAGTATTTT
CASSPGPPRTDTQYF
>NA|few|TRBV5-1|TRBJ2-3|15
TGCGCCAGCAGCTTGGATGGGGTAAAGTCAGATACGCAGTATTTT
CASSLDGVKSDTQYF
>TRBD2|few|TRBV3-1|TRBJ2-4|15
TGTGCCAGCAGCCCGGGACTAGCGGATACTCGGGAGCAGTACTTC
CASSPGLADTREQYF
>TRBD2|few|TRBV7-6|TRBJ2-1|14
TGTGCCAGCAGGGGCGGGAGTAATGTAGATGAGCAGTTCTTC
CASRGGSNVDEQFF